This is a list of T cell receptor beta chains from one sample in a study of T cell changes during pregnancy in multiple sclerosis. The data were produced by immunoSEQ multiplex PCR, yet TCRdb's version contains in-frame clones alone and is incomplete. This sample yields fewer than 95,000 clones, of which 90% to 95% are seen a single time; roughly 4.5% belongs to the top ten. The material sequenced was peripheral blood, taken in the first trimester of pregnancy. The source of these receptors is a female donor with multiple sclerosis, enrolled in a pregnancy study. Both conserved end residues are part of each CDR3. Fields, in order: V gene, clone size, D gene, J gene, CDR3 DNA, CDR3 protein. D genes are given only for firm matches. A row's size may be missing; if present it is once, few, many or a size class.

V gene: TRBV6-5
clone size: -
D gene: -
J gene: TRBJ1-5
CDR3 DNA: TGTGCCAGCAGTTACGTGGCAGGCAATCAGCCCCAGCATTTT
CDR3 protein: CASSYVAGNQPQHF

V gene: TRBV27
clone size: -
D gene: -
J gene: TRBJ2-3
CDR3 DNA: TGTGCCGCCAAACCCACTAGCACAGATACGCAGTATTTT
CDR3 protein: CAAKPTSTDTQYF

V gene: TRBV18
clone size: once
D gene: TRBD1
J gene: TRBJ2-2
CDR3 DNA: TGTGCCAGCTCTCCCACAGGGGGAGGAGGCTTTACCGGGGAGCTGTTTTTT
CDR3 protein: CASSPTGGGGFTGELFF

V gene: TRBV7-3
clone size: -
D gene: TRBD2
J gene: TRBJ2-3
CDR3 DNA: TGTGCCAGCAGCTTAAAGCCTAGCGGAGATACAGATACGCAGTATTTT
CDR3 protein: CASSLKPSGDTDTQYF

V gene: TRBV7-6
clone size: -
D gene: TRBD1
J gene: TRBJ1-1
CDR3 DNA: TGTGCCAGCAGCTTAGCGGGACAGGGCCTTGTTGGGAACACTGAAGCTTTCTTT
CDR3 protein: CASSLAGQGLVGNTEAFF

V gene: TRBV10-3
clone size: -
D gene: TRBD1
J gene: TRBJ1-1
CDR3 DNA: TGTGCCATACAGGGGTCACATGACACTGAAGCTTTCTTT
CDR3 protein: CAIQGSHDTEAFF

V gene: TRBV30
clone size: -
D gene: -
J gene: TRBJ1-5
CDR3 DNA: TGTGCCTGGAGTGGGGGGGATAGCAATCAGCCCCAGCATTTT
CDR3 protein: CAWSGGDSNQPQHF

V gene: TRBV6-5
clone size: -
D gene: TRBD1
J gene: TRBJ2-7
CDR3 DNA: TGTGCCAGCAGTTACGGGACAGCCTCCGAGCAGTACTTC
CDR3 protein: CASSYGTASEQYF

V gene: TRBV9
clone size: -
D gene: TRBD1
J gene: TRBJ1-5
CDR3 DNA: TGTGCCAGCAGCGTAGGAGGACAGGGGAATCAGCCCCAGCATTTT
CDR3 protein: CASSVGGQGNQPQHF

V gene: TRBV5-4
clone size: -
D gene: TRBD1
J gene: TRBJ2-7
CDR3 DNA: TGTGCCAGCAGCAGGGACAGGGGGTCCTACGAGCAGTACTTC
CDR3 protein: CASSRDRGSYEQYF

V gene: TRBV30
clone size: -
D gene: TRBD1
J gene: TRBJ2-7
CDR3 DNA: TGTGCCTGTCGGACAGGGAGCTACGAGCAGTACTTC
CDR3 protein: CACRTGSYEQYF

V gene: TRBV25-1
clone size: -
D gene: -
J gene: TRBJ1-2
CDR3 DNA: TGTGCCAGCAGTCCCGAAAGCGACACAGGGAACGGGGACTATGGCTACACCTTC
CDR3 protein: CASSPESDTGNGDYGYTF

V gene: TRBV9
clone size: -
D gene: TRBD1
J gene: TRBJ2-2
CDR3 DNA: TGTGCCAGCAGCCCGGTCCCAGGGGGCCTTACCGGGGAGCTGTTTTTT
CDR3 protein: CASSPVPGGLTGELFF

V gene: TRBV19
clone size: -
D gene: -
J gene: TRBJ1-2
CDR3 DNA: TGTGCCAGTACCCTGGGCAGGAATAAAGCTAACTATGGCTACACCTTC
CDR3 protein: CASTLGRNKANYGYTF

V gene: TRBV5-1
clone size: -
D gene: TRBD2
J gene: TRBJ2-3
CDR3 DNA: TGCGCCAGCAGCTTGGTTACTAGCGGGACAGATACGCAGTATTTT
CDR3 protein: CASSLVTSGTDTQYF

V gene: TRBV14
clone size: -
D gene: -
J gene: TRBJ1-1
CDR3 DNA: TGTGCCAGCAGCCAATGGGGAGACCGGGGCACTGAAGCTTTCTTT
CDR3 protein: CASSQWGDRGTEAFF

V gene: TRBV27
clone size: -
D gene: TRBD2
J gene: TRBJ2-7
CDR3 DNA: TGTGCCAGCAGTGTACTAGCGGGGGAGTACGAGCAGTACTTC
CDR3 protein: CASSVLAGEYEQYF

V gene: TRBV18
clone size: -
D gene: -
J gene: TRBJ2-5
CDR3 DNA: TGTGCCAGCTCAGTAGAGACTGAAGAAGAGACCCAGTACTTC
CDR3 protein: CASSVETEEETQYF

V gene: TRBV5-6
clone size: -
D gene: -
J gene: TRBJ2-7
CDR3 DNA: TGTGCCAGCAGCTTTGGTGTAGACTCCTACGAGCAGTACTTC
CDR3 protein: CASSFGVDSYEQYF

V gene: TRBV7-8
clone size: -
D gene: TRBD1
J gene: TRBJ1-6
CDR3 DNA: TGTGCCAGCAGGCCCGGGACAGAGAATTCACCCCTCCACTTT
CDR3 protein: CASRPGTENSPLHF

V gene: TRBV2
clone size: -
D gene: -
J gene: TRBJ1-5
CDR3 DNA: TGTGCCAGCCAAGAGGGAGATAGCAATCAGCCCCAGCATTTT
CDR3 protein: CASQEGDSNQPQHF

V gene: TRBV23-1
clone size: -
D gene: TRBD1
J gene: TRBJ2-7
CDR3 DNA: TGCGCCAGCAGTCCTTCGGGACAGGGGGTGTTGTACGAGCAGTACTTC
CDR3 protein: CASSPSGQGVLYEQYF

V gene: TRBV9
clone size: -
D gene: -
J gene: TRBJ1-4
CDR3 DNA: TGTGCCAGCAGCGAGGGGCCGGGAGCCAATGAAAAACTGTTTTTT
CDR3 protein: CASSEGPGANEKLFF

V gene: TRBV7-8
clone size: -
D gene: TRBD1
J gene: TRBJ1-2
CDR3 DNA: TGTGCCAGCAGCCCCGGTCGACAGGGGAGCTACACCTTC
CDR3 protein: CASSPGRQGSYTF

V gene: TRBV9
clone size: -
D gene: -
J gene: TRBJ2-5
CDR3 DNA: TGTGCCAGCAGCCCTCCCGGGGTTGTAGAGACCCAGTACTTC
CDR3 protein: CASSPPGVVETQYF

V gene: TRBV30
clone size: -
D gene: -
J gene: TRBJ2-7
CDR3 DNA: TGTGCCTGGAGCTCAGGACAGTTGTACGAGCAGTACTTC
CDR3 protein: CAWSSGQLYEQYF

V gene: TRBV7-9
clone size: once
D gene: -
J gene: TRBJ1-5
CDR3 DNA: TGTGCCAGCAGCTCCAGCCTAGGGGGCAATCAGCCCCAGCATTTT
CDR3 protein: CASSSSLGGNQPQHF

V gene: TRBV15
clone size: -
D gene: TRBD1
J gene: TRBJ1-6
CDR3 DNA: TGTGCCACCAGCACCGGGACAGTGAATTCACCCCTCCACTTT
CDR3 protein: CATSTGTVNSPLHF

V gene: TRBV6-5
clone size: -
D gene: TRBD2
J gene: TRBJ2-1
CDR3 DNA: TGTGCCAGCAGTCTAGCGGGGGGGCAGTATGAGCAGTTCTTC
CDR3 protein: CASSLAGGQYEQFF

V gene: TRBV5-1
clone size: -
D gene: -
J gene: TRBJ2-2
CDR3 DNA: TGCGCCAGCAGCTCTCAGGGGTCGAGGGACGGGGAGCTGTTTTTT
CDR3 protein: CASSSQGSRDGELFF

V gene: TRBV4-2
clone size: few
D gene: -
J gene: TRBJ1-1
CDR3 DNA: TGTGCCAGCTCCGAGCTGAACACTGAAGCTTTCTTT
CDR3 protein: CASSELNTEAFF

V gene: TRBV7-9
clone size: -
D gene: -
J gene: TRBJ1-5
CDR3 DNA: TGTGCCAGCAGCTGGACAGCCGATCAGCCCCAGCATTTT
CDR3 protein: CASSWTADQPQHF

V gene: TRBV7-9
clone size: -
D gene: -
J gene: TRBJ2-7
CDR3 DNA: TGTGCCAGCAGCTCCCCGAACAGGCCTTTCTACGAGCAGTACTTC
CDR3 protein: CASSSPNRPFYEQYF

V gene: TRBV29-1
clone size: -
D gene: -
J gene: TRBJ2-3
CDR3 DNA: TGCAGCGTCCCTAGGGGACACAGGGTTTCTAGCACAGATACGCAGTATTTT
CDR3 protein: CSVPRGHRVSSTDTQYF

V gene: TRBV2
clone size: few
D gene: -
J gene: TRBJ1-1
CDR3 DNA: TGTGCCAGCAGTGAGGGCCTGAACACTGAAGCTTTCTTT
CDR3 protein: CASSEGLNTEAFF

V gene: TRBV9
clone size: -
D gene: -
J gene: TRBJ2-1
CDR3 DNA: TGTGCCAGCACGAAGGGGGTTTCCCAAAATGAGCAGTTCTTC
CDR3 protein: CASTKGVSQNEQFF

V gene: TRBV5-1
clone size: -
D gene: -
J gene: TRBJ1-5
CDR3 DNA: TGCGCCAGCAGCTTGGGGTCGGGGGGTTCGGGTCAGCCCCAGCATTTT
CDR3 protein: CASSLGSGGSGQPQHF

V gene: TRBV5-8
clone size: -
D gene: TRBD1
J gene: TRBJ2-3
CDR3 DNA: TGTGCCAGCGGCGCGGGACAGGGTTTCACAGATACGCAGTATTTT
CDR3 protein: CASGAGQGFTDTQYF

V gene: TRBV9
clone size: -
D gene: -
J gene: TRBJ2-3
CDR3 DNA: TGTGCCAGCAGCGGGACTGGTAGCACAGATACGCAGTATTTT
CDR3 protein: CASSGTGSTDTQYF

V gene: TRBV6-1
clone size: -
D gene: -
J gene: TRBJ2-7
CDR3 DNA: TGTGCCAGCAGTGCCCGTAAGGGGGAGCAGTACTTC
CDR3 protein: CASSARKGEQYF

V gene: TRBV11-2
clone size: -
D gene: TRBD1
J gene: TRBJ2-7
CDR3 DNA: TGTGCCAGCAGCCACTCTGAGGGGGCCACCTACGAGCAGTACTTC
CDR3 protein: CASSHSEGATYEQYF

V gene: TRBV2
clone size: -
D gene: -
J gene: TRBJ1-1
CDR3 DNA: TGTGCCAGCAGTGTAGGGGGTATTAACACTGAAGCTTTCTTT
CDR3 protein: CASSVGGINTEAFF

V gene: TRBV10-1
clone size: -
D gene: -
J gene: TRBJ2-2
CDR3 DNA: TGCGCCAGCAGCTCCCGGGGGACAGCGAACACCGGGGAGCTGTTTTTT
CDR3 protein: CASSSRGTANTGELFF

V gene: TRBV6-5
clone size: -
D gene: -
J gene: TRBJ2-5
CDR3 DNA: TGTGCCAGCAGTTACAGGGGGGAGACCCAGTACTTC
CDR3 protein: CASSYRGETQYF

V gene: TRBV7-9
clone size: -
D gene: TRBD1
J gene: TRBJ1-5
CDR3 DNA: TGTGCCAGCAGCTTAGGGGTAGGGACAGGGGACGTCAATCAGCCCCAGCATTTT
CDR3 protein: CASSLGVGTGDVNQPQHF

V gene: TRBV13
clone size: -
D gene: -
J gene: TRBJ1-3
CDR3 DNA: TGTGCCAGCAGCTTAACCGGCTCTGGAAACACCATATATTTT
CDR3 protein: CASSLTGSGNTIYF

V gene: TRBV7-9
clone size: -
D gene: -
J gene: TRBJ1-1
CDR3 DNA: TGTGCCAGCAGCCTCGGGGAACATCTGAACACTGAAGCTTTCTTT
CDR3 protein: CASSLGEHLNTEAFF

V gene: TRBV19
clone size: -
D gene: -
J gene: TRBJ2-5
CDR3 DNA: TGTGCCAGTAGTGCCGGGGGGACCCAGTACTTC
CDR3 protein: CASSAGGTQYF